These 16 T cell receptor beta chains share one sample of origin, sequenced in a study of T cell repertoires in cytomegalovirus infection. Their antigen targets remain unknown. TCRdb reprocessed the reads via MiXCR and lists one record per CDR3 protein. Of over 250,000 distinct CDR3 sequences detected, 20% to 25% appear once; the ten largest clones hold roughly a fifth. The starting material was cultured PBMCs, obtained from culture after CMV antigen stimulation. All receptors derive from a human donor in good health (CMV status not recorded). Some clones in this sample may be carry-over from other donors' samples.

This clonotype was seen at least ten times. The chain is built from TRBV7-8 and TRBJ2-2; D is unresolved. The CDR3 is made up of 13 amino acids. Germline V gene lookup returns CDR1 SGHVS and CDR2 FQNEAQ. V was shortened by 5 bases and J by 8 bases, with 12 bases between the two germline ends. As DNA, the CDR3 is TGTGCCAGCAGCCTAAGGGTTCAGGGGGAGCTGTTTTTT. Encoded protein: CASSLRVQGELFF.

About this clonotype: One end of the junction is discordant with germline, which a read error may explain. The J gene is TRBJ1-3, the V gene TRBV19; D unresolved. The germline V gene encodes CDR1 LNHDA and CDR2 SQIVND (reference sequence). The CDR3 runs to 12 residues. DNA of the CDR3: TGTGCCAGTAGTGGACCTGGGAACACCATATATTTT. This encodes CASSGPGNTIYF.

There are a few counts of this clonotype. The DNA of the CDR3 is TGTGCCAGCAGCTTAGCTGGAGTAGGCGAGCAGTACTTC. Translation gives CASSLAGVGEQYF. The chain has TRBV11-1 and TRBJ2-7; D gene ambiguous. The CDR3 length is 13 residues. The ends were cut back, 0 bases at V and 6 bases at J, with 9 bases in the middle. Germline V gene sequence: CDR1 SGHAT, CDR2 FQDESV (reference sequence).

Comments on this clonotype: This may arise from a read error, as a much more abundant clone is one base away. The V gene is TRBV2, the J gene TRBJ2-3; tentative D call: TRBD1 (6 bases). In germline, CDR1 is SNHLY, CDR2 FYNNEI. V was cut by 5 bases and J by 0 bases, with 9 bases left in between. This CDR3 contains 14 residues. The CDR3: CASSSQGSTDTQYF. The CDR3 nucleotides read TGTGCCAGCAGTTCACAGGGTAGCACAGATACGCAGTATTTT.

This clonotype was detected a few times. This chain uses TRBV6-2 or TRBV6-3 with TRBJ1-1; D remains ambiguous. Trimming took off 4 bases at V and 3 bases at J, with 9 bases between the two ends. Germline CDR1 and CDR2: MNHEY and SVGEGT. The CDR3 has 13 amino acids. The CDR3 sequence: CASSFGEYTEAFF. As DNA, the CDR3 is TGTGCCAGCAGTTTCGGGGAGTACACTGAAGCTTTCTTT.

This clonotype was seen a few times. This chain uses TRBV6-2 or TRBV6-3 with TRBJ2-7, with 9 bases identical to TRBD1. Unmatched junction bases numbered 6, after V lost 1 base and J lost 5 bases. This CDR3 is 15 amino acids long. The germline CDR1 and CDR2 sequences are MNHEY and SVGEGT. This CDR3 is CASSYFRDRDDEQYF. The CDR3 DNA is TGTGCCAGCAGTTACTTCCGGGACAGGGATGACGAGCAGTACTTC.

The sample holds a few counts of this clonotype. This chain joins TRBV6-2 or TRBV6-3 and TRBJ2-3; TRBD2 matches at 7 bases. Germline trimming cut 2 bases from V and 3 bases from J; bases unmatched to any gene: 5. The V gene's germline CDR1 is MNHEY and CDR2 SVGEGT. This CDR3 region has 15 residues. CDR3 nucleotides: TGTGCCAGCAGTTACGGCGGGAGACGGACAGATACGCAGTATTTT. Its translation: CASSYGGRRTDTQYF.

V is TRBV28 and J is TRBJ1-1, with 8 bases identical to TRBD1. This CDR3 is built from 13 residues. J gave up 6 bases and V 5 bases, and 5 bases lay outside the gene matches. Germline lookup yields CDR1 MDHEN and CDR2 SYDVKM. The CDR3 loop reads CASSQPQGAEAFF. Written as DNA, the CDR3 is TGTGCCAGCAGTCAACCACAGGGGGCTGAAGCTTTCTTT. The entire variable domain, with the rest obtained from reference TRBV28 and TRBJ1-1, is as follows: DVKVTQSSRYLVKRTGEKVFLECVQDMDHENMFWYRQDPGLGLRLIYFSYDVKMKEKGDIPEGYSVSREKKERFSLILESASTNQTSMYLCASSQPQGAEAFFGQGTRLTVV.

The J gene is TRBJ2-3, the V gene TRBV7-2, with D perhaps matching TRBD1 (5 bases). Looked up from germline, CDR1 is SGHTA and CDR2 is FQGNSA. V lost 3 bases to trimming and J lost 1 base, with 17 bases between them. This CDR3 has 17 residues. The CDR3 spells CASSLRKTASGTDTQYF. The DNA of the CDR3 is TGTGCCAGCAGCTTGCGGAAGACAGCTTCAGGCACAGATACGCAGTATTTT.

This chain joins TRBV6-8 and TRBJ2-6; D is undetermined. CDR3 length: 12 amino acids. V lost 10 bases and J lost 2, with 6 bases in between. Per germline, CDR1 MNHGY and CDR2 SAAAGT. This CDR3 is CATRTGANVLTF. The CDR3 region has the DNA TGTGCCACTAGAACTGGGGCCAACGTCCTGACTTTC.

The J gene is TRBJ2-1, the V gene TRBV19; TRBD2 matches 7 bases. The V gene's germline CDR1 is LNHDA and CDR2 SQIVND (reference sequence). The V segment lost 3 bases and the J segment 6 bases; nucleotides outside the gene matches: 8. There are 15 residues in the CDR3. CDR3 amino acids: CASSIVLAEINEQFF. As DNA, the CDR3 is TGTGCCAGTAGTATTGTCCTAGCGGAAATCAATGAGCAGTTCTTC.

This clonotype has a single count. A much larger clonotype is one base distant, so this may be a read error. The V call is TRBV6-1, the J call TRBJ1-3; 7 nucleotides line up with TRBD1. The CDR3 runs 14 residues. Per the germline V gene, CDR1 is MNHNS and CDR2 is SASEGT. Here the CDR3 reads CASRQGGSGSTIYF. CDR3 in DNA: TGTGCCAGCCGACAGGGTGGCTCTGGAAGCACCATATATTTT.

In this sample, this clonotype turned up a few times. The V call is TRBV12-3 or TRBV12-4, the J call TRBJ1-1; D unclear. CDR3 length equals 14 residues. V was shortened by 8 bases and J by 0 bases, with 13 bases between the two germline ends. The CDR3 loop reads CASHRIGVNTEAFF. CDR3 nucleotide sequence: TGTGCCAGCCACCGCATTGGGGTGAACACTGAAGCTTTCTTT.

In its sample, this clonotype was seen a few times. The chain is built from TRBV7-2 and TRBJ1-5; D may be TRBD1 (5 bases). V lost 5 bases to trimming and J lost 7 bases, with 18 bases between them. This CDR3 is 15 amino acids long. Germline CDR1 reads SGHTA; CDR2 reads FQGNSA. CDR3 in DNA: TGTGCCAGCAGCCCCACGGGGGGGACGGGGCAGCCCCAGCATTTT. Protein: CASSPTGGTGQPQHF.

In this sample, this clonotype turned up a few times. In DNA form, the CDR3 reads TGTGCCAGTAGTACCAAAGTAGGGCTTCAGCCCCAGCATTTT. Encoded protein: CASSTKVGLQPQHF. The V and J genes are TRBV19 and TRBJ1-5, with no clear D. CDR3 size: 14 residues. V lost 4 bases and J 6 bases, leaving 13 bases between the germline ends. Germline V gene sequence: CDR1 LNHDA, CDR2 SQIVND (reference sequence).

The sample holds many counts of this clonotype. The J gene is TRBJ1-4, the V gene TRBV7-2; a possible D gene is TRBD1 (5 bases). Trimming stripped 4 bases from V and 0 bases from J, with 12 bases between. The CDR3 is made up of 16 amino acids. CDR1 is SGHTA, CDR2 FQGNSA, per germline. In nucleotides, the CDR3 is TGTGCCAGCAGCTCACAGGCCCCCTCAACTAATGAAAAACTGTTTTTT. Encoded protein: CASSSQAPSTNEKLFF.